Presented here are 20 T cell receptor beta chains from one specimen sequenced in a study of identical twins. A single record per CDR3 protein comes from TCRdb applying MiXCR to the 5' RACE reads. The repertoire includes around 960,000 distinct CDR3 sequences, about 12% of them detected once, and around 1.6% sits in the top ten. Another study also made use of these data, one on yellow fever vaccine responses in identical twins.

Sequencing was carried out using PBMCs. Receptors originate from a woman aged 18-29 years in good health.

The rearrangement links TRBV11-2 to TRBJ2-2; D is ambiguous. This CDR3 has 14 amino acids. Germline values: CDR1 SGHAT, CDR2 FQNNGV. The V gene lost 7 bases and the J gene lost 1 base, with 10 bases spanning the gap. CDR3 nucleotide sequence: TGTGCCAGCACCCGAACACAGAACACCGGGGAGCTGTTTTTT. Residues: CASTRTQNTGELFF.

This clonotype appeared a few times. The rearrangement links TRBV5-6 to TRBJ2-7, with TRBD2 matching 12 bases. CDR1 is SGHDT, CDR2 YYEEEE, per germline. CDR3 size: 15 residues. V was pared by 2 bases and J by 4 bases, with 4 bases of the junction left unmatched. In DNA, the CDR3 is TGTGCCAGCAGCTTCGCCGGACTAGCGGGATACGAGCAGTACTTC. This sequence encodes CASSFAGLAGYEQYF.

V usage is TRBV10-3 and J usage is TRBJ2-1; TRBD1 matches at 8 bases. J lost 2 bases, V lost 8 bases, and 5 bases had no gene match. The CDR3 length is 14 residues. CDR1 is ENHRY and CDR2 is SYGVKD in the germline V gene. Here the CDR3 reads CAIAGQAAYNEQFF. The CDR3 bases are TGTGCCATCGCGGGACAGGCTGCCTACAATGAGCAGTTCTTC.

This rearrangement joins TRBV27 to TRBJ2-1; TRBD2 matches 10 bases. The CDR3 is 14 residues long. Germline V gene lookup returns CDR1 MNHEY and CDR2 SMNVEV (reference sequence). The junction had 9 bases not matched to a gene; V was cut back by 8 bases and J by 8 bases. The CDR3 region is CASGGLADGDEQFF. The CDR3 nucleotides are TGTGCCAGCGGAGGACTAGCGGACGGGGATGAGCAGTTCTTC.

This clonotype was detected only a few times. This chain connects TRBV3-1 to TRBJ2-7, with 8 bases matching TRBD1. J was trimmed by 2 bases and V by 4 bases; bases with no gene match: 7. Per germline, CDR1 LGHDT and CDR2 YNNKEL (reference sequence). The CDR3 is made up of 15 amino acids. The chain's CDR3 is CASSLRDRRPYEQYF. The CDR3 coding sequence is TGTGCCAGCAGCCTCCGGGACAGGAGGCCCTACGAGCAGTACTTC.

This clonotype showed up many times. This chain links TRBV7-9 with TRBJ2-3; perhaps D is TRBD1 or TRBD2 (5 bases each). This CDR3 region has 14 residues. Germline V gene lookup returns CDR1 SEHNR and CDR2 FQNEAQ (reference sequence). V dropped 5 bases and J dropped 0 bases, with 9 bases sitting between them. The CDR3 DNA follows: TGTGCCAGCAGCGGGGACGGAAGCACAGATACGCAGTATTTT. Amino acid sequence: CASSGDGSTDTQYF.

This clonotype was seen only a few times. CDR3 loop: CAIGGKGGNTEAFF. CDR3 nucleotides: TGTGCCATAGGGGGCAAGGGGGGGAACACTGAAGCTTTCTTT. The V call is TRBV6-1, the J call TRBJ1-1; 7 nucleotides match TRBD1. CDR1 and CDR2 from the germline V gene are MNHNS and SASEGT. The CDR3 runs to 14 residues. Trimming cost V 10 bases and J 1 base; bases outside gene matches: 9.

In its sample, this clonotype was seen once. This chain links TRBV6-2 or TRBV6-3 with TRBJ2-7, with D perhaps being TRBD1 or TRBD2 (5 bases each). The CDR3 is made up of 16 amino acids. Germline V gene sequence: CDR1 MNHEY, CDR2 SVGEGT. The V end was cut by 0 bases, the J end by 2 bases, with 14 bases between. CDR3 nucleotide sequence: TGTGCCAGCAGTTACTCGGGACCCCTCCGAGCCTACGAGCAGTACGTC. This translates into CASSYSGPLRAYEQYV.

The V and J genes are TRBV20-1 and TRBJ2-1; weak D call: TRBD2 (6 bases). The germline V gene has CDR1 DFQATT and CDR2 SNEGSKA (reference sequence). The CDR3 has 14 amino acids. V was shortened by 6 bases and J by 2 bases, with 14 bases between the two germline ends. CDR3 loop: CSAGQAGPYNEQFF. The CDR3, as DNA: TGCAGTGCGGGGCAAGCGGGCCCCTACAATGAGCAGTTCTTC.

Only a few counts were recorded for this clonotype. The V call is TRBV6-1, the J call TRBJ2-5; D is unclear. The CDR3 is made up of 15 amino acids. Trimming pared 6 bases from V and 2 bases from J, leaving 16 bases between. Germline CDR1 reads MNHNS; CDR2 reads SASEGT. The DNA for the CDR3 is TGTGCCAGCAGCCTCACTTTTTGGGGACAAGAGACCCAGTACTTC. This translates into CASSLTFWGQETQYF.

V and J are TRBV7-9 and TRBJ2-5; TRBD1 is a possible D gene (6 bases). Trimming took off 5 bases at V and 6 bases at J, with 19 bases between the two ends. CDR1 and CDR2 from the germline V gene are SEHNR and FQNEAQ (reference sequence). This CDR3 comprises 15 residues. CDR3 bases: TGTGCCAGCAGCCAGGAGGTGGGCAGGGGACAGACCCAGTACTTC. Its translation: CASSQEVGRGQTQYF.

This chain connects TRBV28 to TRBJ2-3; 8 positions match TRBD1. V dropped 7 bases and J dropped 2; count of bases not matched to a gene: 5. Per the germline V gene, CDR1 is MDHEN and CDR2 is SYDVKM. The CDR3 is 14 residues long. The CDR3 DNA follows: TGTGCCAGCACGGAGACAGGGGCCACAGATACGCAGTATTTT. It encodes CASTETGATDTQYF.

The chain uses TRBV5-1 and TRBJ2-2, with 10 bases lining up with TRBD1. The germline CDR1 and CDR2 sequences are SGHRS and YFSETQ. The V gene end was trimmed by 4 bases and the J gene end by 3 bases; junction bases not matched to a gene: 6. The CDR3 spans 16 residues. This CDR3 is CASSQTGGADTGELFF. The CDR3 nucleotides read TGCGCCAGCAGCCAGACAGGGGGCGCGGACACCGGGGAGCTGTTTTTT. The full variable domain, rest sourced from reference TRBV5-1 and TRBJ2-2, is KAGVTQTPRYLIKTRGQQVTLSCSPISGHRSVSWYQQTPGQGLQFLFEYFSETQRNKGNFPGRFSGRQFSNSRSEMNVSTLELGDSALYLCASSQTGGADTGELFFGEGSRLTVL.

This clonotype was detected many times. The V and J genes are TRBV3-1 and TRBJ2-5; TRBD2 matches 8 bases. The germline CDR1 and CDR2 sequences are LGHDT and YNNKEL (reference sequence). The J segment lost 5 bases and the V segment lost 7 bases, leaving 6 bases of the junction unmatched. This CDR3 has 13 residues. The CDR3 DNA reads as TGTGCCAGCAACAGCGGGAGAGTTGAGACCCAGTACTTC. Its protein is CASNSGRVETQYF.

The table lists this clonotype with many counts. The chain couples TRBV13 to TRBJ2-3; D is ambiguous. The ends were cut back, 2 bases at V and 4 bases at J, with 22 bases in the middle. This CDR3 spans 18 amino acids. CDR1 PRHDT and CDR2 FYEKMQ come from the germline V gene (reference sequence). The CDR3 bases are TGTGCCAGCAGCTTATTGGAGTACGGGCCAGGACGTCCAGATACGCAGTATTTT. Translating it yields CASSLLEYGPGRPDTQYF.

This clonotype came up many times. This chain connects TRBV15 to TRBJ2-3, with D tentatively TRBD1 or TRBD2 (5 bases each). The length of the CDR3 is 17 residues. Deletions cut 0 bases from V and 0 bases from J, with 13 bases between. Germline lookup yields CDR1 LNHNV and CDR2 YYDKDF (reference sequence). As DNA, the CDR3 is TGTGCCACCAGCAGAGATTACGGGGCCCGGAGCACAGATACGCAGTATTTT. Its protein product is CATSRDYGARSTDTQYF. Based on the CDR3 plus reference TRBV15 and TRBJ2-3, the full variable domain is DAMVIQNPRYQVTQFGKPVTLSCSQTLNHNVMYWYQQKSSQAPKLLFHYYDKDFNNEADTPDNFQSRRPNTSFCFLDIRSPGLGDTAMYLCATSRDYGARSTDTQYFGPGTRLTVL.

In this sample, this clonotype turned up a few times. The chain is built from TRBV20-1 and TRBJ2-7; D may be TRBD1 (6 bases). Deletions cut 0 bases from V and 2 bases from J, with 14 bases between. The CDR3 is 15 residues long. From germline, CDR1 is DFQATT and CDR2 SNEGSKA (reference sequence). This chain's CDR3 is CSARDGTGFTYEQYF. CDR3 bases: TGCAGTGCTAGAGATGGAACAGGGTTTACCTACGAGCAGTACTTC.

The V and J genes are TRBV13 and TRBJ2-7; 11 bases line up with TRBD2. V lost 5 bases, J lost 3 bases, and 12 bases stayed unmatched. Germline CDR1 reads PRHDT; CDR2 reads FYEKMQ (reference sequence). The CDR3 covers 17 residues. The CDR3 is CASSPPRVTSGDYEQYF. In DNA form, the CDR3 reads TGTGCCAGCAGCCCCCCGAGGGTGACTAGCGGGGACTACGAGCAGTACTTC.

There are a few counts of this clonotype. It is unclear where the CDR3 begins or ends on the DNA, so no DNA is shown, and the CDR3 is as TCRdb lists it. The chain joins TRBV6-2 or TRBV6-3 to TRBJ2-5; the D call in the table, TRBD2, was not verified against the DNA. Germline CDR1 is MNHEY and CDR2 is SVGEGT. The CDR3 sequence runs 18 residues, both termini included. The chain's CDR3 is CASSSHPTPDGFLETQYF.

Only a few counts were recorded for this clonotype. V and J are TRBV27 and TRBJ2-6, with D tentatively TRBD2 (6 bases). There are 14 residues in the CDR3. Per germline, CDR1 MNHEY and CDR2 SMNVEV (reference sequence). V was shortened by 10 bases and J by 6 bases, with 16 bases between the two germline ends. The CDR3 DNA follows: TGTGCCACTTCGCTGGGACTTTCGGCCAACGTCCTGACTTTC. This encodes CATSLGLSANVLTF.